Below, 30 T cell receptor beta chains from the same sample are listed, as sequenced in a study of tumor-infiltrating lymphocytes in primary liver carcinoma. Unsorted whole blood served as the source of blood RNA, and germline DNA was extracted as well. A primer matching the constant region was used to make TCR beta cDNA from approximately 0.55 ug of total RNA. Amplification in three nested multiplex PCR rounds with slightly modified ARM-PCR gave rise to TCR beta libraries. Both of the initial two PCR rounds ran for about 11 cycles and employed TRBV1-TRBV30 forward primers alongside a C-beta reverse primer. TCRdb passed the multiplex PCR reads through MiXCR, listing each CDR3 protein once. The top ten clones hold about 6.3% of a sample with about 350,000 distinct CDR3 sequences, less than 75% of them seen once. Sample: peripheral blood. The receptors stem from a middle-aged man with primary liver carcinoma and hepatitis B virus infection.

Points on this clonotype: A single base separates this from a much larger clone, so it may be a read error. The chain is built from TRBV6-5 and TRBJ2-1; 8 nucleotides agree with TRBD2. This CDR3 spans 17 amino acids. Germline V gives CDR1 MNHEY, CDR2 SVGAGI. The CDR3 is CASSSRLATSSYNEQLF. The CDR3 DNA reads TGTGCCAGCAGTTCGAGACTAGCGACGAGCTCCTACAATGAGCAGTTATTC.

To note about this clonotype: Sequence at one end of the junction differs from germline and may be a read error. This rearrangement joins TRBV4-1 to TRBJ1-1; D ambiguous. Germline CDR1 reads MGHRA; CDR2 reads YSYEKL. The CDR3 spans 15 residues. CDR3: CVSSQNTRGNTEAFF. The CDR3 bases are TGCGTCAGCAGCCAAAATACACGGGGGAACACTGAAGCTTTCTTT.

Remarks on this clonotype: A single base separates this from a much larger clone, so it may be a read error. As the CDR3 is not closed by the conserved phenylalanine or tryptophan, this likely results from a read error. The chain has TRBV5-5 and TRBJ2-5; maybe TRBD1 (6 bases). The CDR3 totals 13 residues. Trimming took 3 bases from V and 2 from J, leaving 8 bases between them. The V gene's germline CDR1 is SGHKS and CDR2 YYEKEE (reference sequence). The CDR3 region is CASSWTEQETQYL. The CDR3 nucleotides are TGTGCCAGCAGCTGGACAGAGCAAGAGACCCAGTACCTC.

This clonotype was recorded at least ten times. The chain couples TRBV10-3 to TRBJ2-1; 13 bases align to TRBD2. There are 17 residues in the CDR3. Looked up from germline, CDR1 is ENHRY and CDR2 is SYGVKD. V shed 0 bases, J shed 5 bases, and the junction held 4 bases outside the gene matches. Here the CDR3 DNA reads TGTGCCATCAGTGAGTCCTTACTAGCGGGAGGGAACAATGAGCAGTTCTTC. Protein: CAISESLLAGGNNEQFF.

Concerning this clonotype: Mismatch with germline at one junction end may stem from a read error. V and J are TRBV6-2 or TRBV6-3 and TRBJ2-1; tentatively, D is TRBD1 (6 bases). Germline CDR1 and CDR2: MNHEY and SVGEGT. The CDR3 extends over 13 amino acids. The CDR3 nucleotides read TGTGCCAGCAATAGAAACACAGGGAATGAGCGGCTCTTC. This codes for CASNRNTGNERLF.

In its sample, this clonotype was seen a few times. Germline and junction disagree at one end, which may indicate a read error. The V and J genes are TRBV28 and TRBJ2-3, with D tentatively TRBD1 or TRBD2 (6 bases each). The CDR3 has 18 residues. CDR1 and CDR2 (germline): MDHEN, SYDVKM. The CDR3 region has the DNA TGTGACAGCAGCCTAGGGGGGATATCGGATACACTCACAGATACGCAGTATTTT. Its protein product is CDSSLGGISDTLTDTQYF.

With respect to this clonotype: The conserved closing phenylalanine or tryptophan is absent in this CDR3, likely reflecting a read error. The CDR3 reads CASSSVRGWYEQYI. CDR3 DNA: TGTGCCAGCAGTTCGGTCAGGGGGTGGTACGAGCAGTACATC. This rearrangement joins TRBV6-5 to TRBJ2-7, with 7 bases matching TRBD1. Germline V CDR1 and CDR2: MNHEY, SVGAGI. J gave up 4 bases and V 4 bases, and 7 bases lay outside the gene matches. There are 14 residues in the CDR3.

This clonotype was detected ten times or more. The gene calls are TRBV28 and TRBJ2-7; 10 nucleotides agree with TRBD2. With 5 bases clipped from V and 3 bases from J, the junction kept 10 bases outside the gene matches. Germline-derived CDR1 and CDR2 are MDHEN and SYDVKM. The CDR3 has 16 amino acids. The chain's CDR3 is CASSPTTSGYGYEQYF. For the CDR3, the DNA is TGTGCCAGCAGTCCCACGACTAGCGGGTACGGCTACGAGCAGTACTTC.

This clonotype was recorded at least ten times. V usage is TRBV4-3 and J usage is TRBJ2-3; D is tentatively TRBD1 or TRBD2 (5 bases each). CDR3 length: 15 residues. The V end was cut by 1 base, the J end by 9 bases, with 17 bases between. Germline CDR1 LGHNA, CDR2 YSLEER. CDR3 coding DNA: TGCGCCAGCAGCCAAGTACTGGCAGGGAGCGGAACGCAGTATTTT. Translated, it gives CASSQVLAGSGTQYF.

About this clonotype: The junction departs from the called germline gene at one end, perhaps through a read error. The chain recombines TRBV11-2 with TRBJ2-3; 8 nucleotides align to TRBD2. Germline V gene data show CDR1 as SGHAT and CDR2 as FQNNGV. The CDR3 loop spans 16 amino acids. The CDR3 coding sequence is TGTGCCATCAGCTTGGATAGCGGGGCCTTCGCAGATACACAGTATTTT. This sequence encodes CAISLDSGAFADTQYF.

Comments on this clonotype: A much larger clone lies one base from this, so it may be a read error. This chain uses TRBV6-1 with TRBJ1-1; no firm D call. The CDR3 covers 14 residues. Germline CDR1 is MNHNS and CDR2 is SASEGT. V lost 8 bases to trimming and J lost 8 bases, with 21 bases between them. The CDR3 coding sequence is TGTGCCAGCGGTGCTCAAACAGTCGGCAACGAAGCTTTCTTT. Protein sequence: CASGAQTVGNEAFF.

Worth noting for this clonotype: This clone may be a read error of a much larger clone one base away. This chain uses TRBV6-1 with TRBJ1-5; D is ambiguous. CDR1 and CDR2 from the germline V gene are MNHNS and SASEGT. Trimming shortened V by 7 bases and J by 7 bases, and 14 bases separated the two germline ends. The CDR3 is made up of 13 amino acids. This CDR3 reads CASNLTRIQPQHF. CDR3 in DNA: TGTGCCAGCAACCTCACCCGGATCCAGCCCCAGCATTTT.

About this clonotype: A single base separates this from a much larger clone, so it may be a read error. This chain uses TRBV4-1 with TRBJ2-7; no reliable D call. The CDR3 runs 14 residues. Germline CDR1 and CDR2: MGHRA and YSYEKL. The CDR3 region is CDSSQDSSRGEQYF. CDR3 in DNA: TGCGACAGCAGCCAAGATTCCAGTCGCGGCGAGCAGTACTTC.

Remarks on this clonotype: A junction boundary mismatches the germline segment, possibly from a read error. V usage is TRBV11-1 and J usage is TRBJ2-1; either TRBD1 or TRBD2 may supply D (6 bases each). The CDR3 loop spans 15 amino acids. CDR1 is SGHAT and CDR2 is FQDESV in the germline V gene (reference sequence). The CDR3 DNA is TGCGCCAGCAGCTTCCGGGGGCGCTCATACCATGAGCAGTTCTTC. Its translation: CASSFRGRSYHEQFF.

The rearrangement uses TRBV20-1 and TRBJ1-5, with TRBD1 matching over 7 bases. Germline loops: CDR1 DFQATT, CDR2 SNEGSKA (reference sequence). V shed 5 bases and J 0 bases; nucleotides not matched to a gene: 7. The CDR3 has 15 amino acids. CDR3 sequence reads: CSACGTGASNQPQHF. CDR3 DNA sequence: TGCAGTGCTTGTGGCACAGGGGCTAGCAATCAGCCCCAGCATTTT.

Details on this clonotype: The CDR3 carries no conserved terminal phenylalanine or tryptophan, so it likely arises from a read error. CDR3: CGSSLDTLNYGYTV. The CDR3 DNA is TGTGGCAGCAGCTTAGACACGCTTAACTATGGCTACACCGTC. This chain uses TRBV11-2 with TRBJ1-2, with D hard to call. The CDR3 length is 14 residues. Germline CDR1 reads SGHAT; CDR2 reads FQNNGV.

A remark on this clonotype: Here the CDR3 omits its conserved ending phenylalanine or tryptophan, so a read error is the likely source. It is unclear where the CDR3 begins or ends on the DNA, so no DNA is shown, and the CDR3 is as TCRdb lists it. This chain links TRBV11-2 with TRBJ2-2; the table calls TRBD2, which could not be checked here. The CDR3 has 15 residues if both end residues are counted. The germline gives CDR1 SGHAT, CDR2 FQNNGV. The CDR3 sequence: CASSTGLAATGELSL.

As to this clonotype: This may stem from a read error, because a much larger clone lies one nucleotide away. This rearrangement joins TRBV5-1 to TRBJ2-6; no reliable D call. V was clipped by 1 base and J by 2 bases, with 10 bases between them. CDR3 length equals 16 residues. The germline CDR1 and CDR2 sequences are SGHRS and YFSETQ. The CDR3 sequence is CASSLIKVTGANVLTF. CDR3 nucleotides: TGCGCCAGCAGCTTGATAAAGGTTACTGGGGCCAACGTCCTGACTTTC.

As regards this clonotype: The junction shows a germline mismatch at one end, possibly a read error. The gene calls are TRBV6-2 or TRBV6-3 and TRBJ2-1; 11 bases line up with TRBD2. The CDR3 totals 14 residues. Germline CDR1 and CDR2: MNHEY and SVGEGT. The CDR3 sequence: CASRTSGSFIEQFF. The CDR3 DNA is TGTGCTAGCAGGACTAGCGGGTCTTTCATTGAGCAGTTCTTC.

The chain has TRBV29-1 and TRBJ2-7; D might be TRBD1 (6 bases). With 2 bases removed from V and 3 bases from J, the gap between germline ends came to 29 bases. This CDR3 has 19 amino acids. The germline CDR1 and CDR2 sequences are SQVTM and ANQGSEA. Written as DNA, the CDR3 is TGCAGCGTTGAACCTCCCTGGGCTGGACAGCTAATGATTAACTACGAGCAGTACTTC. The encoded protein is CSVEPPWAGQLMINYEQYF.

Only one count was recorded for this clonotype. A much more abundant neighbour one base away suggests this may be a read error. As DNA, the CDR3 is TGTGCCATCGGAGATGACAGGGGGCTCTACGAGCAGTACTTC. Translated, it gives CAIGDDRGLYEQYF. The chain carries TRBV10-3 and TRBJ2-7, with 10 bases that match TRBD1. The V and J ends lost 8 bases and 3 bases, in that order; junction bases with no gene match: 7. Germline lookup yields CDR1 ENHRY and CDR2 SYGVKD. This CDR3 is built from 14 residues.

The chain has TRBV4-2 and TRBJ2-1; TRBD2 matches at 7 bases. The germline CDR1 and CDR2 sequences are LGHNA and YNFKEQ. Trimming cost V 6 bases and J 8 bases; bases outside gene matches: 16. This CDR3 spans 16 amino acids. The CDR3 nucleotides read TGTGCCAGCAGTCCCTGGGAGGGACTCGGGATTGATGAGCAGTTCTTC. Translation gives CASSPWEGLGIDEQFF.

This clonotype was detected only a few times. The rearrangement uses TRBV6-1 and TRBJ1-1, with D uncertain. Trimming pared 8 bases from V and 4 bases from J, leaving 14 bases between. Looked up from germline, CDR1 is MNHNS and CDR2 is SASEGT. The CDR3 totals 13 residues. The CDR3 region is CASSRERGTEAFF. The CDR3, as DNA: TGTGCCAGCTCACGGGAGCGGGGCACTGAAGCTTTCTTT.

The V gene is TRBV5-1, the J gene TRBJ2-5, with 9 bases identical to TRBD1. CDR3 length: 17 residues. The germline CDR1 and CDR2 sequences are SGHRS and YFSETQ. J gave up 5 bases and V 3 bases, and 14 bases lay outside the gene matches. The CDR3 loop is CASSYDPSGTGSETQYF. The CDR3 DNA reads as TGCGCCAGCAGCTACGACCCCTCCGGGACAGGGTCGGAGACCCAGTACTTC.

In the case of this clonotype: As the CDR3 is not closed by the conserved phenylalanine or tryptophan, this likely results from a read error. Written as DNA, the CDR3 is TGTGCCTCACAGCAAGGCACAGCTTTTAACAACGGGGAGCTGTTTCTT. Protein sequence: CASQQGTAFNNGELFL. J is TRBJ2-2 and V is TRBV6-1; D remains unclear. CDR3 length: 16 residues. Germline V gene sequence: CDR1 MNHNS, CDR2 SASEGT.

This clonotype was counted ten times or more. The J gene is TRBJ1-1, the V gene TRBV29-1; D might be TRBD1 (5 bases). CDR3 size: 10 residues. V was trimmed by 5 bases and J by 9 bases, leaving 10 bases between them. Germline V gene lookup returns CDR1 SQVTM and CDR2 ANQGSEA. The CDR3: CSVQTGKAFF. CDR3 in DNA: TGCAGCGTTCAAACAGGAAAAGCTTTCTTT.

This clonotype was observed many times. The chain joins TRBV6-6 to TRBJ2-7; D may be TRBD1 (5 bases). Germline CDR1 reads MNHNY; CDR2 reads SVGAGI (reference sequence). CDR3 length: 14 residues. V was trimmed by 5 bases and J by 3 bases, leaving 14 bases between them. Written as DNA, the CDR3 is TGTGCCAGCAGTGATTCAGGCAGGGTCTACGAGCAGTACTTC. Its protein product is CASSDSGRVYEQYF.

The rearrangement joins TRBV6-4 to TRBJ2-1, with 13 bases lining up with TRBD2. V lost 7 bases to trimming and J lost 7 bases; unmatched junction nucleotides: 7. The length of the CDR3 is 15 residues. Germline CDR1 and CDR2: MRHNA and SNTAGT. CDR3 region: CASTTLAGGPNEQFF. The CDR3 DNA reads as TGTGCCAGCACTACACTAGCGGGAGGGCCTAATGAGCAGTTCTTC.

This chain uses TRBV10-3 with TRBJ2-5; TRBD2 might be the D (6 bases). This CDR3 comprises 14 residues. Germline CDR1 and CDR2: ENHRY and SYGVKD. With 4 bases removed from V and 2 bases from J, the gap between germline ends came to 11 bases. CDR3 sequence (DNA): TGTGCCATCAGTGGCGGGACGGATCAAGAGACCCAGTACTTC. This gives the protein CAISGGTDQETQYF.

Comment on this clonotype: This sequence may be a read error, since a much larger clone differs from it by one base. The chain has TRBV6-5 and TRBJ2-7; D is unclear. The CDR3 consists of 15 residues. The germline CDR1 and CDR2 sequences are MNHEY and SVGAGI. The CDR3 region has the DNA TGTGCCAGCAGTCGGTCCGGGCTTGGGTCCTACGAGCACTACTTC. Its translation is CASSRSGLGSYEHYF.